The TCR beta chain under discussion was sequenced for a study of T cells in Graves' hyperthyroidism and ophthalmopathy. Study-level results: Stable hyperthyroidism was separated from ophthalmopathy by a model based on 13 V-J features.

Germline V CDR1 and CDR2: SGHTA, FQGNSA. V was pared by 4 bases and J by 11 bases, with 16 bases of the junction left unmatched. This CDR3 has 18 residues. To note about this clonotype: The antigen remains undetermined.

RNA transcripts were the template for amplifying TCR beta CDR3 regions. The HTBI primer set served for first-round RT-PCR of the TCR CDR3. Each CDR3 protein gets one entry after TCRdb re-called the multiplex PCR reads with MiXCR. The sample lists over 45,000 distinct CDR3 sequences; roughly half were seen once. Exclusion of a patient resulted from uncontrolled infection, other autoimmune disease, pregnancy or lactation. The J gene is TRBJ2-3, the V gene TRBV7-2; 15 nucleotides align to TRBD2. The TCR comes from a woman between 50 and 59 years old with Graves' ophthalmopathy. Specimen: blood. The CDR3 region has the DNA TGTGCCAGCAGCTCCACTAGGGGACTAGCGGGGGGCGGAGGTGAGCAGTATTTT. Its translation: CASSSTRGLAGGGGEQYF.